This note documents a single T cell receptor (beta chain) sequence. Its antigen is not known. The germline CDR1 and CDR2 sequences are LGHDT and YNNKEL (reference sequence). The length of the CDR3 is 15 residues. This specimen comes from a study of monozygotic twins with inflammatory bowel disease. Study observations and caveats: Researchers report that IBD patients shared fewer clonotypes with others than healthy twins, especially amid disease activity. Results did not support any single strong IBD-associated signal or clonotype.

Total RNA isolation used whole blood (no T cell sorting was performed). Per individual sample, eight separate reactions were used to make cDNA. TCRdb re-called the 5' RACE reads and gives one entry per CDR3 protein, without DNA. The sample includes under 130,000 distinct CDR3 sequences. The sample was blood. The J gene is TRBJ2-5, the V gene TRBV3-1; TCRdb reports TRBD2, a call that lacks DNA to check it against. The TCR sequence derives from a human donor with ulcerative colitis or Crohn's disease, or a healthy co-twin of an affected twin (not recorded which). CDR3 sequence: CASSQEAGAGKTQYF.